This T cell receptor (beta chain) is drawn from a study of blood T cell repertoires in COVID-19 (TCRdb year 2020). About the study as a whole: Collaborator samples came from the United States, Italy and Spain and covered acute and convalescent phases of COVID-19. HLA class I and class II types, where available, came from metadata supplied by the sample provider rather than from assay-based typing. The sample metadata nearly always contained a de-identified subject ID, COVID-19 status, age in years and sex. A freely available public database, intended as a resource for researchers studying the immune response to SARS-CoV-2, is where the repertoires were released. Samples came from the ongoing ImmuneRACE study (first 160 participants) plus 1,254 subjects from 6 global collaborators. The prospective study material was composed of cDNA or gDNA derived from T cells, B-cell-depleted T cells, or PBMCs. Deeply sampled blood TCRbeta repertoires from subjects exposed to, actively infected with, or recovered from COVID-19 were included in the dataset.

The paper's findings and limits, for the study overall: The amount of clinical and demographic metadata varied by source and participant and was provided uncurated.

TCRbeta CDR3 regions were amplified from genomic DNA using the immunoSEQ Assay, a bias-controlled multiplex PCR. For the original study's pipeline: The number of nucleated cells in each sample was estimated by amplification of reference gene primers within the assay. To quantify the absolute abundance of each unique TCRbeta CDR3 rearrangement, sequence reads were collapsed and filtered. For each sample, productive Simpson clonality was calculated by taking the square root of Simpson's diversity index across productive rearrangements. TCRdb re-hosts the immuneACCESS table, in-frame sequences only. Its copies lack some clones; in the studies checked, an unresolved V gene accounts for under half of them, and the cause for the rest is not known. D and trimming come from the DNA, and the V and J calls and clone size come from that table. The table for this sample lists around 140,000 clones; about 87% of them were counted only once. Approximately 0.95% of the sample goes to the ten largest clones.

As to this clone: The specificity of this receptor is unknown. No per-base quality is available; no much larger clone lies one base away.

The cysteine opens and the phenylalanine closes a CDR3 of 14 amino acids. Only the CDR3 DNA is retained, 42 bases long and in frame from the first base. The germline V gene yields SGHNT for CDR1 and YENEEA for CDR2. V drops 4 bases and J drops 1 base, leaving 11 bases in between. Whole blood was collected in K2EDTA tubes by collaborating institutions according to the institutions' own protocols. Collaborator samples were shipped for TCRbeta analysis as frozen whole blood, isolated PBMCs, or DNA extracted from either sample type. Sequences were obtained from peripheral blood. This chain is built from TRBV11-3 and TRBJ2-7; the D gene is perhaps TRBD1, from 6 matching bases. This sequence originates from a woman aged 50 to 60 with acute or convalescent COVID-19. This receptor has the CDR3 CASSSLGQSYEQYF. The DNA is TGTGCCAGCAGCTCCCTAGGACAGTCCTACGAGCAGTACTTC.